Listed below are T cell receptor beta chains from one sample, sequenced in a study of Ad26.COV2.S vaccination and SARS-CoV-2 variants. Clones were read by immunoSEQ multiplex PCR, and TCRdb kept only the in-frame ones, dropping some. The table records about 450,000 clones, 89% of them present only once. The sample here was peripheral blood, taken in a trial of Ad26.COV2.S vaccine versus placebo. The receptor set was obtained from a person aged 18-60 years who received the Ad26.COV2.S COVID-19 vaccine or a placebo. Both conserved end residues are part of each CDR3. A D gene is named only where the DNA matches it firmly. Only part of the rows carry a size: once, few, many, or a class if the clone is expanded.

D gene	clone size	V gene	J gene	CDR3 protein	CDR3 DNA
TRBD1	-	TRBV7-2	TRBJ2-3	CASSRDYTGDTDTQYF	TGTGCCAGCAGCCGCGACTATACAGGGGACACAGATACGCAGTATTTT
-	-	TRBV27	TRBJ1-2	CASSFRTGWGGYTF	TGTGCCAGCAGTTTCCGCACAGGGTGGGGTGGCTACACCTTC
TRBD1	-	TRBV14	TRBJ1-2	CASSQDGRGHGYTF	TGTGCCAGCAGCCAAGATGGCAGGGGGCATGGCTACACCTTC
TRBD1	few	TRBV14	TRBJ2-5	CASSQFKGARETQYF	TGTGCCAGCAGCCAATTTAAGGGGGCCCGAGAGACCCAGTACTTC
TRBD2	few	TRBV3-1/TRBV3-2	TRBJ2-7	CASSQGAGAYEQYF	TGTGCCAGCAGCCAGGGCGCGGGGGCCTACGAGCAGTACTTC
TRBD1	-	TRBV27	TRBJ1-2	CASSSDDRGGGYTF	TGTGCCAGCAGTTCAGACGACAGGGGCGGTGGCTACACCTTC
-	-	TRBV24-1	TRBJ2-2	CATSDYLQTGELFF	TGTGCCACCAGTGATTATCTACAGACCGGGGAGCTGTTTTTT
-	once	TRBV7-2	TRBJ2-3	CASSLTFGDTQYF	TGTGCCAGCAGCTTGACCTTCGGGGATACGCAGTATTTT
-	once	TRBV7-9	TRBJ2-3	CASNPVSGDTQYF	TGTGCCAGCAATCCAGTAAGCGGGGATACGCAGTATTTT
TRBD1	-	TRBV5-1	TRBJ2-3	CASSPRQGVTDTQYF	TGCGCCAGCAGCCCCCGACAGGGGGTCACAGATACGCAGTATTTT
TRBD1	-	TRBV7-9	TRBJ1-1	CASSPQGAEAFF	TGTGCCAGCAGCCCGCAGGGGGCGGAAGCTTTCTTT
-	-	TRBV7-9	TRBJ1-2	CASRVGTGPIYGYTF	TGTGCCAGCAGGGTGGGGACGGGGCCGATCTATGGCTACACCTTC
-	-	TRBV2	TRBJ2-3	CASSGGAATQYF	TGTGCCAGCAGTGGGGGGGCTGCTACGCAGTATTTT
-	-	TRBV15	TRBJ2-1	CAARERAICLSYNEQFF	TGTGCCGCACGGGAGAGGGCCATCTGCCTCTCCTACAATGAGCAGTTCTTC
-	-	TRBV2	TRBJ1-1	CASSGWNTEAFF	TGTGCCAGCTCCGGATGGAACACTGAAGCTTTCTTT
-	-	TRBV24-1	TRBJ2-5	CATSDTVLDSPYF	TGTGCCACCAGTGATACAGTACTGGACAGTCCCTACTTC
-	-	TRBV5-1	TRBJ2-2	CASSLPGFGELFF	TGCGCCAGCAGCTTGCCGGGTTTCGGGGAGCTGTTTTTT
-	once	TRBV15	TRBJ2-2	CATAGTLSSWGELFF	TGTGCCACCGCCGGAACCCTAAGCAGCTGGGGGGAGCTGTTTTTT
-	-	TRBV4-3	TRBJ1-3	CASSLTGTGNTIYF	TGCGCCAGCAGCCTCACAGGGACCGGAAACACCATATATTTT
-	-	TRBV7-9	TRBJ1-3	CASSPDAFGNTIYF	TGTGCCAGCAGCCCCGATGCATTCGGAAACACCATATATTTT
-	once	TRBV11-3	TRBJ2-5	CASSPSAGSGETQYF	TGTGCCAGCAGCCCCAGCGCGGGGTCTGGGGAGACCCAGTACTTC
TRBD2	-	TRBV10-3	TRBJ2-3	CAISVGREGADTQYF	TGTGCCATCAGTGTGGGCAGGGAGGGTGCAGATACGCAGTATTTT
-	-	TRBV5-1	TRBJ1-1	CASSFRGSHTEAFF	TGCGCCAGCAGCTTTCGGGGATCCCACACTGAAGCTTTCTTT
TRBD2	-	TRBV7-2	TRBJ2-2	CASLKLAGGENTGELFF	TGTGCCAGCCTAAAGCTAGCGGGGGGCGAGAACACCGGGGAGCTGTTTTTT
-	once	TRBV2	TRBJ1-1	CASSEQADTEAFF	TGTGCCAGCAGTGAACAGGCCGACACTGAAGCTTTCTTT
-	-	TRBV4-2	TRBJ1-5	CASSQDINDSNQPQHF	TGTGCCAGCAGCCAAGATATCAACGATAGCAATCAGCCCCAGCATTTT
-	-	TRBV7-8	TRBJ1-1	CASSRGGHSTEAFF	TGTGCCAGCAGCCGAGGGGGGCACAGCACTGAAGCTTTCTTT
-	-	TRBV2	TRBJ1-6	CASSQVPPGISPLHF	TGTGCCAGCAGTCAAGTCCCCCCGGGGATCTCACCCCTCCACTTT
-	-	TRBV7-3	TRBJ2-3	CASSLTARSTDTQYF	TGTGCCAGCAGCTTAACGGCGAGGAGCACAGATACGCAGTATTTT
TRBD1	-	TRBV29-1	TRBJ2-6	CSVASGGSYSGANVLTF	TGCAGCGTTGCTTCAGGGGGCTCCTACTCTGGGGCCAACGTCCTGACTTTC